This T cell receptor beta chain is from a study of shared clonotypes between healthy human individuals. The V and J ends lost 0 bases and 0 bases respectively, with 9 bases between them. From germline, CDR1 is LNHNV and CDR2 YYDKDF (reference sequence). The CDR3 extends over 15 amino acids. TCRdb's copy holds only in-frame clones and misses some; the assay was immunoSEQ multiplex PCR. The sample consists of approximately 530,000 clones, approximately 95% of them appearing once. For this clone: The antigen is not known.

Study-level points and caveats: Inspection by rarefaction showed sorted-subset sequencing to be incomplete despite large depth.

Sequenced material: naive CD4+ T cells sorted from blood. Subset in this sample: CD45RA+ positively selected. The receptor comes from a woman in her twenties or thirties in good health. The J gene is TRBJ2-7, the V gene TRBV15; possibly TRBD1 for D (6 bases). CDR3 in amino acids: CATSRDDRSSYEQYF. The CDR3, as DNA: TGTGCCACCAGCAGAGATGACAGGAGCTCCTACGAGCAGTACTTC.